This is a list of T cell receptor beta chains from one sample in a study of shared clonotypes between healthy human individuals. Only in-frame clones appear in the TCRdb table, and some are missing; sequencing was by immunoSEQ multiplex PCR. The sample consists of a few million clones, about 93% of them appearing once. The material sequenced was naive CD8+ T cells from PBMCs. These receptors all stem from a man younger than 35 in good health. Some clones in this sample may be carry-over from other donors' samples. Both conserved end residues are part of each CDR3. Fields, in order: V gene, CDR3 protein.

>TRBV7-9
CASSLVLREKLFF
>TRBV6-5
CASSDRVTAFF
>TRBV6-1
CASSDIPPGQGAPYIQYF
>TRBV7-9
CASSLGGGANYNEQFF
>TRBV4-3
CASSQDYAPQGPSTDTQYF
>TRBV9
CASSVDGGSNNEQFF
>TRBV5-1
CASTGDADYGYTF
>TRBV7-2
CASSFGGVGNIQYF
>TRBV7-3
CASSLSPRGSTEAFF
>TRBV7-9
CASTPRGRDTEAFF
>TRBV5-6
CASSPVATGLVTDTQYF
>TRBV6-4
CASRIGGEDNEQFF
>TRBV4-1
CASSPLAGIQYF
>TRBV6-5
CASSYSSGLALYEQYF
>TRBV5-4
CASSGGTGELFF
>TRBV9
CASSPPLAGVLDTQYF
>TRBV9
CASSALEGAYNEQFF
>TRBV7-3
CASSLTLAGNYNEQFF
>TRBV5-6
CASSPSGEGVYEKLFF
>TRBV11-2
CASSLGGLAVETQYF
>TRBV27
CASSLGAGGNEQFF
>TRBV5-6
CASSLDRGFSEQYF
>TRBV27
CASTTYDTRPNNEQFF
>TRBV5-5
CASSLVWGRNQPQHF
>TRBV9
CASSVEATDTQYF
>TRBV27
CASSFGTGAYEQYF
>TRBV28
CASSFSGESTDTQYF
>TRBV9
CASSAPGGRAYNEQFF
>TRBV25-1
CASQLAGGPSYNEQFF
>TRBV2
CASSEILGFEAFF
>TRBV7-9
CASSSPGTGNEKLFF
>TRBV6-6
CASSTGQYLEGNTIYF
>TRBV15
CATRRYSRGRTEAFF
>TRBV4-1
CASSEHDYISYEQYF
>TRBV19
CASRRDRDGTEAFF
>TRBV27
CASSWGAGGKLYEQYF
>TRBV28
CASTSLGENTEAFF
>TRBV13
CASSFLQGDIGGRAGKTQYF
>TRBV19
CASKLTDLGYNEQFF